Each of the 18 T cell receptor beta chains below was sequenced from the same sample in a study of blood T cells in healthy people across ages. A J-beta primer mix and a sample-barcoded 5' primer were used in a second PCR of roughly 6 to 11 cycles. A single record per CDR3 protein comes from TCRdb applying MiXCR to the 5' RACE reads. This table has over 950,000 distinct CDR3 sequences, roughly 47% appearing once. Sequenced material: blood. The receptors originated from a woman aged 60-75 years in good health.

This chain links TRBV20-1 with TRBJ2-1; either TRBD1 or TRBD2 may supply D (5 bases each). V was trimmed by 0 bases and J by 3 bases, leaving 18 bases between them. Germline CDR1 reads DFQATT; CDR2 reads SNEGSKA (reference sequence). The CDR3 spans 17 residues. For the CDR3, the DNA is TGCAGTGCTAGAGATACCACCGGGACGGTAGACTACAATGAGCAGTTCTTC. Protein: CSARDTTGTVDYNEQFF.

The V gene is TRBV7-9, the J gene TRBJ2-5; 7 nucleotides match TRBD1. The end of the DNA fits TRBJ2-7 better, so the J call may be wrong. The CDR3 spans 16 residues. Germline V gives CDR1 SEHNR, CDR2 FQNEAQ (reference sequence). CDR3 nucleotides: TGTGCCAGCAGCTTTCGCGACAGGGTGTTACCCTACGAGCAGTACTTC. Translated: CASSFRDRVLPYEQYF.

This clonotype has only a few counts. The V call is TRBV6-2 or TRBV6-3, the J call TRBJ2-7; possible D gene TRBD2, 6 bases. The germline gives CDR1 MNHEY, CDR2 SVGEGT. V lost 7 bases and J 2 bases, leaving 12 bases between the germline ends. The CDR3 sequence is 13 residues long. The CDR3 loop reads CASKIAVPYEQYF. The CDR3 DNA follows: TGTGCCAGCAAAATAGCGGTCCCCTACGAGCAGTACTTC.

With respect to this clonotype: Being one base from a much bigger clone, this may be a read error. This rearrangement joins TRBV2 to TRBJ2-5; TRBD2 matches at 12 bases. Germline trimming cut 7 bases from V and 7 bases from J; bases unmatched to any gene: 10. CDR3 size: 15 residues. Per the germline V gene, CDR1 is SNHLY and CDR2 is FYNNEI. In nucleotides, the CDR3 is TGTGCCAGCACATGGACTAGCGGGACCCGAGGGACCCAGTACTTC. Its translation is CASTWTSGTRGTQYF.

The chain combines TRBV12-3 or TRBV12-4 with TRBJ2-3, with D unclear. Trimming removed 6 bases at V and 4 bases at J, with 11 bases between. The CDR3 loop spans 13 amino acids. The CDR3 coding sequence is TGTGCCAGCAGAGGAGTGTGCGCAGATACGCAGTATTTT. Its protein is CASRGVCADTQYF.

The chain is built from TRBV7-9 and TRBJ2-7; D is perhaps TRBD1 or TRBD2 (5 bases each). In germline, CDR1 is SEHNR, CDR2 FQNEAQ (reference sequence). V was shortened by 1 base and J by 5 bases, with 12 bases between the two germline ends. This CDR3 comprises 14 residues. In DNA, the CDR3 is TGTGCCAGCAGCTTAGATTTGCAGGGACACGAGCAGTACTTC. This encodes CASSLDLQGHEQYF.

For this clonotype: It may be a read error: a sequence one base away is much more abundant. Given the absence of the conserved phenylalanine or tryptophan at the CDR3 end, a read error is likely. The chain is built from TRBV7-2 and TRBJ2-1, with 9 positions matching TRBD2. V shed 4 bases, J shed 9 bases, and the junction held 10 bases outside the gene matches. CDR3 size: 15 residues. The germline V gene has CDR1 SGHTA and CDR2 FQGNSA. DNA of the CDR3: TGTGCCAGCAGCTACGTAGCGGGAGCTTCTAGTGAGCAGTTCTTA. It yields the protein CASSYVAGASSEQFL.

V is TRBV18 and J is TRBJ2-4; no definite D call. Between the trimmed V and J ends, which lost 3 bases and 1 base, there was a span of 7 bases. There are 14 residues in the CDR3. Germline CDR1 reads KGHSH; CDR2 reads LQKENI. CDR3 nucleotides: TGTGCCAGCTCACCTGACGGGGCCAAAAACATTCAGTACTTC. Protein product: CASSPDGAKNIQYF.

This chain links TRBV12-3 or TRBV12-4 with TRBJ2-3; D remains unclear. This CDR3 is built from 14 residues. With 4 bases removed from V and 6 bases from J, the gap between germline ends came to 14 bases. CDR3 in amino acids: CASSYLVRRDTQYF. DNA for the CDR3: TGTGCCAGCAGTTATCTGGTTCGGCGGGATACGCAGTATTTT.

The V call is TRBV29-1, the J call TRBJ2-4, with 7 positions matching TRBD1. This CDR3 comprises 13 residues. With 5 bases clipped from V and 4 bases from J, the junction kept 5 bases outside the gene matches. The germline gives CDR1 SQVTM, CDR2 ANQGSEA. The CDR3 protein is CSVQGQVKNIQYF. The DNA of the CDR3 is TGCAGCGTTCAAGGACAGGTAAAAAACATTCAGTACTTC.

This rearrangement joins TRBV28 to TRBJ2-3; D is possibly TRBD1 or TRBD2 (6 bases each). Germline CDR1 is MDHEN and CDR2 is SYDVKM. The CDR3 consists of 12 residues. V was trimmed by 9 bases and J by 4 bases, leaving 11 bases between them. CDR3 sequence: CASEGGADTQYF. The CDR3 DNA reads TGTGCCAGTGAGGGGGGAGCAGATACGCAGTATTTT.

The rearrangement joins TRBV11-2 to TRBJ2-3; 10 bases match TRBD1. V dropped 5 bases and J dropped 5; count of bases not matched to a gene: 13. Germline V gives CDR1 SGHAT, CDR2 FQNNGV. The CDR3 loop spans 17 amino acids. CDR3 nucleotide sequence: TGTGCCAGCAGCCCAAGGAATGACAGGGGGCGCTTAGATACGCAGTATTTT. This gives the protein CASSPRNDRGRLDTQYF.

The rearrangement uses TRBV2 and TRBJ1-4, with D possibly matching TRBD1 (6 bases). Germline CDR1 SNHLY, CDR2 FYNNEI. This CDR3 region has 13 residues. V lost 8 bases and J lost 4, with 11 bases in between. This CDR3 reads CASSDRLNEKLFF. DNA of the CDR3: TGTGCCAGCTCTGACAGGCTTAATGAAAAACTGTTTTTT.

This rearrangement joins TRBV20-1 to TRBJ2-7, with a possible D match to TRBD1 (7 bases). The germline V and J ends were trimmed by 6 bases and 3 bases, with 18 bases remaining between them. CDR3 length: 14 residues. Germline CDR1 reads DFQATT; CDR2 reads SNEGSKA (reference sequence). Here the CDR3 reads CSASGGTEYYEQYF. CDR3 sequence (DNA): TGCAGTGCCTCTGGGGGGACAGAATACTACGAGCAGTACTTC.

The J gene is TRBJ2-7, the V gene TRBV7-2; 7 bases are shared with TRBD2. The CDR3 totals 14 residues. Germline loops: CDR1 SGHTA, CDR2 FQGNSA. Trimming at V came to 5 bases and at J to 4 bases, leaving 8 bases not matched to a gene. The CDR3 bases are TGTGCCAGCAGCGTGCAAGCGGGAAGGTACGAGCAGTACTTC. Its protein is CASSVQAGRYEQYF.

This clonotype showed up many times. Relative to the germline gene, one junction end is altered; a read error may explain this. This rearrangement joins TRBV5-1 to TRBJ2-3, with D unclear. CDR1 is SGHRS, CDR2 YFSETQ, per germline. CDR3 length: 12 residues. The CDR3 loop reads CASSFSTDTQYF. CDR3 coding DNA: TGTGCCAGCAGCTTTAGCACAGATACGCAGTATTTT.

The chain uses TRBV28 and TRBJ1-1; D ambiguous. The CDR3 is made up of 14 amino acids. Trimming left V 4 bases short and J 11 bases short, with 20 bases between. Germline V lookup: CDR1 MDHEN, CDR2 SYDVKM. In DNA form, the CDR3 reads TGTGCCAGCAGTTCTTATGCGGACGTTCCGTGGGCTTTCTTT. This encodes CASSSYADVPWAFF.

In nucleotides, the CDR3 is TGCAGTGCAAAGGACTCCTATAATTCACCCCTCCACTTT. Translating gives CSAKDSYNSPLHF. V usage is TRBV20-1 and J usage is TRBJ1-6, with unresolved D. The germline V gene has CDR1 DFQATT and CDR2 SNEGSKA (reference sequence). The CDR3 loop spans 13 amino acids. The V end was cut by 6 bases, the J end by 0 bases, with 6 bases between.